A single sample is the source of the 20 T cell receptor beta chains below, sequenced in a study of cytomegalovirus exposure and HLA in healthy donors. The PCR used 60 Vbeta and 13 Jbeta primers. TCRdb keeps only in-frame clones here, not all; method: immunoSEQ multiplex PCR. The sample has 170,000 or so clones, roughly 78% seen once. The material sequenced was PBMCs. Receptors were obtained from a woman in her forties or fifties in good health and CMV-seropositive.

This clone has only one observation. This sequence joins TRBV10-3 and TRBJ1-1; unclear D gene. This CDR3 comprises 13 residues. V dropped 3 bases and J dropped 4 bases, with 9 bases sitting between them. Per the germline V gene, CDR1 is ENHRY and CDR2 is SYGVKD. The CDR3 region is CAISDRMGTEAFF. The CDR3 nucleotides are TGTGCCATCAGTGACAGGATGGGCACTGAAGCTTTCTTT.

This clone was counted a few times. The CDR3 here is CASSQDGARAGELFF. Here the CDR3 DNA reads TGCGCCAGCAGCCAAGATGGAGCGAGGGCCGGGGAGCTGTTTTTT. This rearrangement joins TRBV4-1 to TRBJ2-2; possibly TRBD2 for D (5 bases). This CDR3 contains 15 residues. V lost 0 bases to trimming and J lost 6 bases, with 11 bases between them. Per germline, CDR1 MGHRA and CDR2 YSYEKL.

The CDR3 bases are TGTGCCAGCAGCTTCCTCCCGGTGGGAGCCCAGTACTTC. Translating gives CASSFLPVGAQYF. This rearrangement joins TRBV5-4 to TRBJ2-5; D may be TRBD2 (5 bases). Trimming took 2 bases from V and 9 from J, leaving 14 bases between them. Germline V gives CDR1 SGHNT, CDR2 YYREEE (reference sequence). The length of the CDR3 is 13 residues.

The CDR3: CASSLRNYGYTF. The CDR3, as DNA: TGTGCCAGCAGCTTGCGTAACTATGGCTACACCTTC. J is TRBJ1-2 and V is TRBV5-8, with D unclear. V shed 1 base and J shed 1 base, with 2 bases lying between them. CDR1 is SGHTS, CDR2 YDEGEE, per germline. The CDR3 is made up of 12 amino acids.

In DNA form, the CDR3 reads TGCGCCAGCAGCTTGGATACAGGCTCCAAACCTTCCTACGAGCAGTACTTC. Protein sequence: CASSLDTGSKPSYEQYF. The chain recombines TRBV5-1 with TRBJ2-7; TRBD1 might be the D (5 bases). Germline V gene lookup returns CDR1 SGHRS and CDR2 YFSETQ. V lost 0 bases and J 1 base, leaving 17 bases between the germline ends. CDR3 length: 17 amino acids.

J is TRBJ2-7 and V is TRBV11-2, with no clear D. The V and J ends lost 5 bases and 3 bases respectively, with 14 bases between them. This CDR3 region has 14 residues. Germline V CDR1 and CDR2: SGHAT, FQNNGV. The CDR3 bases are TGTGCCAGCAGCGAACTGGCAGGATTCTACGAGCAGTACTTC. This sequence encodes CASSELAGFYEQYF.

The chain recombines TRBV5-5 with TRBJ2-6, with D tentatively TRBD1 (6 bases). V lost 0 bases and J 4 bases, leaving 14 bases between the germline ends. The CDR3 is 17 amino acids. Germline CDR1 reads SGHKS; CDR2 reads YYEKEE (reference sequence). The CDR3 DNA sequence: TGTGCCAGCAGCTTGGGGTCGCAGGGGCCCGGGGCCAACGTCCTGACTTTC. Amino acid sequence: CASSLGSQGPGANVLTF.

V usage is TRBV30 and J usage is TRBJ1-5; 11 nucleotides agree with TRBD1. With V trimmed by 5 bases and J by 1 base, 1 base remained unmatched. The germline V gene has CDR1 GTSNPN and CDR2 SVGIG (reference sequence). This CDR3 comprises 14 residues. DNA of the CDR3: TGTGCCTGGGGGACAGGGGGAAGCAATCAGCCCCAGCATTTT. It is translated as CAWGTGGSNQPQHF.

This clone was seen just once. The J gene is TRBJ2-7, the V gene TRBV5-4; 11 positions match TRBD1. The CDR3 is made up of 17 amino acids. CDR1 is SGHNT, CDR2 YYREEE, per germline (reference sequence). V was clipped by 0 bases and J by 7 bases; unmatched bases: 12. The CDR3 loop is CASSLAGGQGVMVEQYF. The DNA for the CDR3 is TGTGCCAGCAGCTTGGCCGGGGGACAGGGGGTAATGGTGGAGCAGTACTTC.

J is TRBJ1-1 and V is TRBV27, with D perhaps matching TRBD1 (6 bases). Germline CDR1 is MNHEY and CDR2 is SMNVEV (reference sequence). The CDR3 is 15 residues long. Deletions cut 0 bases from V and 1 base from J, with 9 bases between. The CDR3 here is CASSLSRTANTEAFF. Written as DNA, the CDR3 is TGTGCCAGCAGTTTATCTAGGACAGCGAACACTGAAGCTTTCTTT.

The chain uses TRBV6-1 and TRBJ1-2; TRBD1 aligns across 9 bases. This CDR3 has 17 residues. Germline CDR1 is MNHNS and CDR2 is SASEGT. V gave up 2 bases and J gave up 4 bases; unmatched junction bases: 11. CDR3 in amino acids: CASSESPGQGIFYGYTF. DNA of the CDR3: TGTGCCAGCAGTGAATCCCCCGGACAGGGGATATTCTATGGCTACACCTTC.

CDR3: CASSPTGEANYGYTF. The CDR3 DNA follows: TGTGCCAGCTCACCAACCGGGGAAGCTAACTATGGCTACACCTTC. The rearrangement links TRBV18 to TRBJ1-2; D remains ambiguous. V was trimmed by 2 bases and J by 0 bases, leaving 10 bases between them. This CDR3 has 15 amino acids. Germline lookup yields CDR1 KGHSH and CDR2 LQKENI.

This rearrangement joins TRBV5-1 to TRBJ2-5; a weak D match, TRBD2 (6 bases). V dropped 4 bases and J dropped 3 bases, with 13 bases sitting between them. CDR1 and CDR2 from the germline V gene are SGHRS and YFSETQ. This CDR3 has 14 amino acids. CDR3 bases: TGCGCCAGCAGCCCTAGGGGAGGAGAAGAGACCCAGTACTTC. The encoded protein is CASSPRGGEETQYF.

Here the CDR3 reads CASSRTGVPGEQYF. The CDR3, as DNA: TGCGCCAGCAGCCGAACAGGGGTACCAGGCGAGCAGTACTTC. The V and J genes are TRBV5-1 and TRBJ2-7; TRBD1 matches 7 bases. This CDR3 region has 14 residues. V gave up 4 bases and J gave up 6 bases; unmatched junction bases: 10. Germline assignment: CDR1 SGHRS and CDR2 YFSETQ.

With regard to this clone: The junction and the germline gene differ at one end; a read error may be behind it. The rearrangement joins TRBV7-9 to TRBJ2-7; tentative D call: TRBD1 (6 bases). The CDR3 runs 14 residues. Per germline, CDR1 SEHNR and CDR2 FQNEAQ (reference sequence). Here the CDR3 reads CSSSLVWGRQEQYF. The CDR3 DNA reads as TGTTCCAGCAGCTTAGTATGGGGGCGTCAGGAGCAGTACTTC.

The J gene is TRBJ2-2, the V gene TRBV10-3, with a possible D match to TRBD1 (5 bases). This CDR3 spans 14 amino acids. Trimming took 2 bases from V and 5 from J, leaving 9 bases between them. Per the germline V gene, CDR1 is ENHRY and CDR2 is SYGVKD. The CDR3 DNA reads as TGTGCCATCAGTGAGATAGGGGAAACCGGGGAGCTGTTTTTT. Protein product: CAISEIGETGELFF.

The CDR3 DNA is TGTGCCAGCAGCTTAGTAGGCAGGGGGGACACTGAAGCTTTCTTT. Its translation is CASSLVGRGDTEAFF. The gene calls are TRBV7-9 and TRBJ1-1; 7 positions agree with TRBD1. CDR1 is SEHNR, CDR2 FQNEAQ, per germline (reference sequence). The CDR3 runs to 15 residues. V shed 1 base and J 3 bases; nucleotides not matched to a gene: 5.

The chain joins TRBV23-1 to TRBJ2-5; 7 nucleotides align to TRBD1. TRBV23-1 is sorted into the ORF group, with uncertain function. Losses at the gene ends were 6 bases for V and 3 bases for J; bases not matched to a gene: 7. The CDR3 has 14 amino acids. This CDR3 is CASSSGTVKETQYF. DNA for the CDR3: TGCGCCAGCAGCTCCGGGACAGTAAAAGAGACCCAGTACTTC.

The chain couples TRBV4-1 to TRBJ1-2; no clear D. Per germline, CDR1 MGHRA and CDR2 YSYEKL. The CDR3 consists of 14 residues. The V end lost 1 base, the J end lost 6 bases, and 12 bases lay between the germline ends. The CDR3 sequence is CASSQVTGLHGYTF. CDR3 coding DNA: TGCGCCAGCAGCCAAGTCACCGGGTTACATGGCTACACCTTC.

The chain uses TRBV27 and TRBJ2-7, with D perhaps TRBD2 (5 bases). V lost 5 bases to trimming and J lost 5 bases, with 16 bases between them. Germline V gene sequence: CDR1 MNHEY, CDR2 SMNVEV (reference sequence). CDR3 length: 14 amino acids. CDR3 loop: CASSPLSGFHEQYF. CDR3 sequence (DNA): TGTGCCAGCAGTCCCCTGTCGGGGTTCCACGAGCAGTACTTC.